This TCR beta chain was obtained from a study of T-cell reconstitution after alpha-beta-depleted transplantation in children. Germline loops: CDR1 SGHAT, CDR2 FQNNGV. Losses at the gene ends were 3 bases for V and 0 bases for J; bases not matched to a gene: 6. The CDR3 runs 16 residues. Study findings and constraints: Newly produced T cells mostly accounted for T-cell counts and diversity one year post-transplant. Surviving recipient T cells and thymic progenitors produced the high day-60 TCRbeta diversity seen in some patients. There were reportedly several hundred expanded graft clones from which alpha-beta T cells came about two months after transplant.

Of note for this clonotype: The antigen remains undetermined.

Unique molecular identifiers featured in how the TCRbeta library was prepared. TCRdb ran MiXCR on the PCR reads and lists one entry per CDR3 protein. The sample shows 350,000 to 500,000 distinct CDR3 sequences, 43% of them seen only once. The J gene is TRBJ2-3, the V gene TRBV11-2; 7 positions match TRBD2. The source of this sequence is a girl aged 2 to 9 with aplastic anemia, due to receive a stem cell transplant. Source: PBMCs, taken before TCRalphabeta/CD19-depleted stem cell transplant. Written as DNA, the CDR3 is TGTGCCAGCAGCTTCCTCAGCGGGACTAGCACAGATACGCAGTATTTT. Encoded protein: CASSFLSGTSTDTQYF.